These 13 T cell receptor beta chains were all obtained from the same sample, sequenced in a study of graft-versus-host responses after intestinal transplantation. Sequencing used immunoSEQ multiplex PCR; TCRdb keeps in-frame clones, though not all of them. The sample holds about 100,000 clones, about 90% seen once. What these receptors recognize is not known. The sequencing used unstimulated CD4+ T cells sorted from spleen or lymph node cells, collected before transplant. The receptor set was obtained from a human donor who was the organ donor for an intestinal transplant.

The sample holds one count of this clone. The CDR3 here is CSVARTDPNPYGYTF. The CDR3 DNA is TGCAGCGTTGCGCGGACGGACCCAAATCCCTATGGCTACACCTTC. The chain joins TRBV29-1 to TRBJ1-2; no firm D call. V was shortened by 4 bases and J by 4 bases, with 19 bases between the two germline ends. From germline, CDR1 is SQVTM and CDR2 ANQGSEA. The CDR3 extends over 15 amino acids.

J is TRBJ1-6 and V is TRBV28; perhaps TRBD1 as D (6 bases). The germline V gene has CDR1 MDHEN and CDR2 SYDVKM. The CDR3 extends over 16 amino acids. Trimming took off 5 bases at V and 2 bases at J, with 13 bases between the two ends. Here the CDR3 DNA reads TGTGCCAGCAGTCCGGAAACAGGGCCCTATAATTCACCCCTCCACTTT. It specifies CASSPETGPYNSPLHF.

The chain recombines TRBV19 with TRBJ2-7; D is ambiguous. Trimming removed 7 bases at V and 0 bases at J, with 13 bases between. The CDR3 loop spans 14 amino acids. CDR1 and CDR2 (germline): LNHDA, SQIVND (reference sequence). CDR3 sequence: CASKFGVSSYEQYF. CDR3 bases: TGTGCCAGTAAGTTTGGGGTGAGCTCCTACGAGCAGTACTTC.

This clone was counted once. This chain joins TRBV6-1 and TRBJ1-2; D not resolved. V lost 7 bases, J lost 0 bases, and 15 bases lay in between. The CDR3 consists of 15 residues. Looked up from germline, CDR1 is MNHNS and CDR2 is SASEGT. This CDR3 reads CASIPNGQANYGYTF. The CDR3 DNA is TGTGCCAGCATCCCCAACGGGCAGGCTAACTATGGCTACACCTTC.

This rearrangement joins TRBV18 to TRBJ1-4; no definite D call. The CDR3 loop spans 15 amino acids. Trimming took off 2 bases at V and 8 bases at J, with 15 bases between the two ends. Looked up from germline, CDR1 is KGHSH and CDR2 is LQKENI. DNA for the CDR3: TGTGCCAGCTCACCATGGGCTCTGGAACAAGAAAAACTGTTTTTT. Amino acid sequence: CASSPWALEQEKLFF.

The V call is TRBV7-8, the J call TRBJ1-2; D call uncertain. The CDR3 spans 12 residues. V was pared by 1 base and J by 8 bases, with 8 bases between. Per the germline V gene, CDR1 is SGHVS and CDR2 is FQNEAQ. The CDR3 DNA is TGTGCCAGCAGCTTAGAGTTGGGAGGCTACACCTTC. It is translated as CASSLELGGYTF.

This sequence joins TRBV18 and TRBJ2-7, with TRBD1 matching over 9 bases. Germline assignment: CDR1 KGHSH and CDR2 LQKENI. The CDR3 is 14 amino acids. V trimming: 6 bases; J trimming: 3 bases; junction bases outside the gene matches: 6. This chain's CDR3 is CASSPGTGYYEQYF. The CDR3 coding sequence is TGTGCCAGCTCCCCCGGGACAGGGTACTACGAGCAGTACTTC.

The chain joins TRBV27 to TRBJ2-3, with D maybe TRBD2 (5 bases). Germline V lookup: CDR1 MNHEY, CDR2 SMNVEV (reference sequence). Deletions cut 1 base from V and 0 bases from J, with 23 bases between. CDR3 size: 20 residues. The CDR3 region has the DNA TGTGCCAGCAGTTTATTCCCAAATAAACCATCGAGGGTTAGCACAGATACGCAGTATTTT. The encoded protein is CASSLFPNKPSRVSTDTQYF.

The chain combines TRBV7-8 with TRBJ1-4; D call uncertain. CDR3 size: 14 residues. The germline CDR1 and CDR2 sequences are SGHVS and FQNEAQ. V was cut by 5 bases and J by 6 bases, with 13 bases left in between. In DNA form, the CDR3 reads TGTGCCAGCAGCGAGTGGGCGCGGGATGAAAAACTGTTTTTT. This codes for CASSEWARDEKLFF.

V is TRBV6-6 and J is TRBJ1-2, with D possibly matching TRBD1 (5 bases). The CDR3 runs 16 residues. The germline V gene encodes CDR1 MNHNY and CDR2 SVGAGI (reference sequence). The V end lost 4 bases, the J end lost 6 bases, and 21 bases lay between the germline ends. CDR3 protein: CASSLMGRSGENGYTF. In DNA form, the CDR3 reads TGTGCCAGCAGTTTAATGGGGAGATCGGGGGAGAATGGCTACACCTTC.

The CDR3 DNA follows: TGTGCCAGCAGTCCCCTGAGGTCCGGGGCCAACGTCCTGACTTTC. Protein sequence: CASSPLRSGANVLTF. The V gene is TRBV27, the J gene TRBJ2-6; D remains ambiguous. Germline CDR1 MNHEY, CDR2 SMNVEV (reference sequence). Trimming stripped 5 bases from V and 4 bases from J, with 12 bases between. The length of the CDR3 is 15 residues.

The chain recombines TRBV6-5 with TRBJ2-7, with a tentative D call TRBD2 (5 bases). Looked up from germline, CDR1 is MNHEY and CDR2 is SVGAGI. The CDR3 length is 14 residues. V gave up 2 bases and J gave up 0 bases, with 8 bases separating them. Here the CDR3 reads CASSYDYTSYEQYF. The CDR3 DNA sequence: TGTGCCAGCAGTTACGACTACACCTCCTACGAGCAGTACTTC.

The chain couples TRBV4-1 to TRBJ2-3; possibly TRBD2 for D (6 bases). The CDR3 loop spans 12 amino acids. The germline CDR1 and CDR2 sequences are MGHRA and YSYEKL. V was pared by 5 bases and J by 6 bases, with 9 bases between. CDR3 sequence (DNA): TGCGCCAGCAGCTGGGGGGAGGATACGCAGTATTTT. Its protein is CASSWGEDTQYF.